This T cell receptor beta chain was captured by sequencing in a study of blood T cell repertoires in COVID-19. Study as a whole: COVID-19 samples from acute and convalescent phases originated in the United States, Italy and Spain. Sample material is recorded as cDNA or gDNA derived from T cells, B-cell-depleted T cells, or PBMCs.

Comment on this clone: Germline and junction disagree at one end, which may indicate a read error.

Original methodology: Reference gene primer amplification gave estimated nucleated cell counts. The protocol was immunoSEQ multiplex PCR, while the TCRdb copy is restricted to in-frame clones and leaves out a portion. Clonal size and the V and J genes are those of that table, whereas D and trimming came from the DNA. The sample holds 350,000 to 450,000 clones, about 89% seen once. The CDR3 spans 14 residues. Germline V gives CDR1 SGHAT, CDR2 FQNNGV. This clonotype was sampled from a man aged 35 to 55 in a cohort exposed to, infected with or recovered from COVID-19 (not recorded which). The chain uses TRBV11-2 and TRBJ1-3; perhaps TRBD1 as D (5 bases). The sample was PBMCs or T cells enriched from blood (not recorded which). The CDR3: CASSVDSSGNTIYF. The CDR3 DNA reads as TGTGCCAGCAGCGTAGACAGCTCTGGAAACACCATATATTTT.